Below, 9 T cell receptor beta chains from the same sample are listed, as sequenced in a study of shared clonotypes between healthy human individuals (TCRdb year 2020). Library construction relied on the immunoSEQ multiplex PCR assay. TCRdb re-hosts the immuneACCESS table, in-frame sequences only. Its copies lack some clones; in the studies checked, an unresolved V gene accounts for under half of them, and the cause for the rest is not known. For this sample the table gives over 2 million clones, of which approximately 90% were detected only once. The top ten constitute roughly 0.34% of the sample. The sequenced material came from naive CD4+ T cells from PBMCs. This specimen's cell subset or site label, per the study, means: CD45RA+ positively selected. The source is a man aged 18-30 years in good health. Some clones in this sample may be carry-over from other donors' samples.

This chain uses TRBV19 with TRBJ1-5; D ambiguous. Germline V gene sequence: CDR1 LNHDA, CDR2 SQIVND (reference sequence). CDR3 length: 19 amino acids. Trimming shortened V by 3 bases and J by 1 base, and 22 bases separated the two germline ends. DNA for the CDR3: TGTGCCAGTAGTATCGATTCATGGGGAGACGGAGGGAGCAATCAGCCCCAGCATTTT. It codes for CASSIDSWGDGGSNQPQHF.

The chain carries TRBV27 and TRBJ1-5, with D uncertain. Between the trimmed V and J ends, which lost 8 bases and 5 bases, there was a span of 19 bases. Germline lookup yields CDR1 MNHEY and CDR2 SMNVEV (reference sequence). CDR3 length: 15 residues. CDR3 sequence (DNA): TGTGCCAGCCCGCGACCGGACTCGGGAGATCAGCCCCAGCATTTT. As protein: CASPRPDSGDQPQHF.

This sequence joins TRBV28 and TRBJ1-4, with TRBD1 as a possible D gene (5 bases). The germline V and J ends were trimmed by 5 bases and 8 bases, with 12 bases remaining between them. The CDR3 totals 13 residues. Germline V lookup: CDR1 MDHEN, CDR2 SYDVKM. Here the CDR3 reads CASSGGEREKLFF. The CDR3 region has the DNA TGTGCCAGCAGTGGGGGGGAAAGAGAAAAACTGTTTTTT.

This rearrangement joins TRBV27 to TRBJ2-5, with 9 positions matching TRBD1. Germline assignment: CDR1 MNHEY and CDR2 SMNVEV (reference sequence). Unmatched junction bases numbered 5, after V lost 7 bases and J lost 5 bases. The CDR3 runs to 13 residues. CDR3: CASKTGGAETQYF. The CDR3 DNA sequence: TGTGCCAGCAAAACAGGGGGCGCGGAGACCCAGTACTTC.

The J gene is TRBJ2-2, the V gene TRBV9; the D is unclear. The CDR3 totals 13 residues. CDR1 is SGDLS and CDR2 is YYNGEE in the germline V gene. Trimming removed 0 bases from V and 6 bases from J, with 6 bases in between. CDR3 DNA sequence: TGTGCCAGCAGCGTAGCATGGGCCGGGGAGCTGTTTTTT. Encoded protein: CASSVAWAGELFF. Looking up the rest from reference TRBV9 and TRBJ2-2 gives the full variable domain: DSGVTQTPKHLITATGQRVTLRCSPRSGDLSVYWYQQSLDQGLQFLIQYYNGEERAKGNILERFSAQQFPDLHSELNLSSLELGDSALYFCASSVAWAGELFFGEGSRLTVL.

This clone has a handful of counts. V is TRBV29-1 and J is TRBJ1-4; possible D gene TRBD1, 5 bases. The CDR3 is made up of 13 amino acids. V gave up 5 bases and J gave up 8 bases, with 15 bases separating them. Germline V gives CDR1 SQVTM, CDR2 ANQGSEA. CDR3 amino acids: CSVMGQGDEKLFF. CDR3 in DNA: TGCAGCGTTATGGGCCAGGGCGACGAAAAACTGTTTTTT.

This clone was recorded a few times. The chain links TRBV5-5 to TRBJ1-1; no firm D call. This CDR3 is built from 14 residues. V was pared by 2 bases and J by 0 bases, with 8 bases between. Germline V gene sequence: CDR1 SGHKS, CDR2 YYEKEE (reference sequence). As DNA, the CDR3 is TGTGCCAGCAGCTTTCCGGGGTTGAACACTGAAGCTTTCTTT. Translating it yields CASSFPGLNTEAFF. Filled out from reference TRBV5-5 and TRBJ1-1, the complete variable domain reads DAGVTQSPTHLIKTRGQQVTLRCSPISGHKSVSWYQQVLGQGPQFIFQYYEKEERGRGNFPDRFSARQFPNYSSELNVNALLLGDSALYLCASSFPGLNTEAFFGQGTRLTVV.

The V gene is TRBV29-1, the J gene TRBJ1-2; no definite D call. Trimming pared 3 bases from V and 4 bases from J, leaving 18 bases between. The CDR3 length is 15 residues. Germline V CDR1 and CDR2: SQVTM, ANQGSEA. Here the CDR3 DNA reads TGCAGCGTTGAGCGCCCGCTCCCCAGTACCTATGGCTACACCTTC. Amino acids: CSVERPLPSTYGYTF.

The genes are TRBV7-9 and TRBJ2-6; D remains unclear. Germline V lookup: CDR1 SEHNR, CDR2 FQNEAQ (reference sequence). Trimming shortened V by 0 bases and J by 4 bases, and 10 bases separated the two germline ends. The CDR3 totals 16 residues. In nucleotides, the CDR3 is TGTGCCAGCAGCTTAGCGGTAGGCACCGGGGCCAACGTCCTGACTTTC. Translating it yields CASSLAVGTGANVLTF.